The 5 T cell receptor beta chains below were found in one sample sequenced in a study of early stage breast cancer tumors. Sequencing used immunoSEQ multiplex PCR; TCRdb keeps in-frame clones, though not all of them. The sample gives more than 13,000 clones, about 79% of which show up once; approximately 7.6% is in the top ten. Specimen: normal breast tissue next to the tumor. These receptors all come from a person aged 45 to 59 with breast cancer.

A single count supports this clone. The genes are TRBV7-8 and TRBJ1-5, with 7 bases lining up with TRBD1. Germline CDR1 and CDR2: SGHVS and FQNEAQ. With 2 bases clipped from V and 0 bases from J, the junction kept 4 bases outside the gene matches. The CDR3 sequence is 16 residues long. The CDR3 nucleotides read TGTGCCAGCAGCTTACGACAGGGTTTTAGCAATCAGCCCCAGCATTTT. Its translation is CASSLRQGFSNQPQHF.

This clone showed up just a few times. In DNA form, the CDR3 reads TGTGCCAGTAGCGACAGGGGGACCCACACAGATACGCAGTATTTT. It is translated as CASSDRGTHTDTQYF. The chain employs TRBV19 and TRBJ2-3, with 9 bases that match TRBD1. The CDR3 spans 15 residues. Unmatched junction bases numbered 6, after V lost 6 bases and J lost 2 bases. The germline CDR1 and CDR2 sequences are LNHDA and SQIVND (reference sequence).

V and J are TRBV14 and TRBJ2-7; 13 bases align to TRBD2. With V trimmed by 2 bases and J by 6 bases, 7 bases remained unmatched. Germline values: CDR1 SGHDN, CDR2 FVKESK. The CDR3 is 16 residues long. The CDR3 region is CASSQPGLAGVGEQYF. Here the CDR3 DNA reads TGTGCCAGCAGCCAACCCGGACTAGCGGGAGTAGGCGAGCAGTACTTC.

The chain is built from TRBV6-6 and TRBJ2-1; 10 bases fit TRBD1. Germline CDR1 and CDR2: MNHNY and SVGAGI (reference sequence). The CDR3 is 16 amino acids. The J segment lost 8 bases and the V segment lost 2 bases, leaving 9 bases of the junction unmatched. CDR3 nucleotides: TGTGCCAGCAGTTACCAGGGACAGGGGAAAAGAGATGAGCAGTTCTTC. Amino acids: CASSYQGQGKRDEQFF.

The V gene is TRBV21-1, the J gene TRBJ1-3; TRBD1 is the table's D call, not checked against the DNA. TRBV21-1 is a known pseudogene. This CDR3 spans 17 amino acids. CDR3: CASSNNTRTGSGNTIYF. The CDR3 DNA sequence: TGTGCCAGCAGCAACAATACCCGGACAGGCTCTGGAAACACCATATATTTT.